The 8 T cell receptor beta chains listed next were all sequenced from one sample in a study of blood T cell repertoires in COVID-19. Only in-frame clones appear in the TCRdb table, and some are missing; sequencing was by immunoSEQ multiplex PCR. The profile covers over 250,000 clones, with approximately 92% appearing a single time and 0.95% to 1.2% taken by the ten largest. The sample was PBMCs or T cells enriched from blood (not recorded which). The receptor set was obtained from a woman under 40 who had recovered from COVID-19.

The CDR3 sequence: CASSIEDGEASGYTF. As DNA, the CDR3 is TGTGCCAGCTCAATAGAAGACGGGGAGGCGTCTGGCTACACCTTC. The gene calls are TRBV18 and TRBJ1-2; D is undetermined. V shed 5 bases and J shed 7 bases, with 20 bases lying between them. The V gene's germline CDR1 is KGHSH and CDR2 LQKENI. The CDR3 has 15 residues.

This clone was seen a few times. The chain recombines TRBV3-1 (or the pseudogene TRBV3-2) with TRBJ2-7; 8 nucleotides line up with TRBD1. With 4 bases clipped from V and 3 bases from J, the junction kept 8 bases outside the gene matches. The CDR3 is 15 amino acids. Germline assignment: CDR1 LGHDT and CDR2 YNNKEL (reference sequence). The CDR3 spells CASSPWDRRYYEQYF. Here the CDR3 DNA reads TGTGCCAGCAGCCCGTGGGACAGGCGTTACTACGAGCAGTACTTC.

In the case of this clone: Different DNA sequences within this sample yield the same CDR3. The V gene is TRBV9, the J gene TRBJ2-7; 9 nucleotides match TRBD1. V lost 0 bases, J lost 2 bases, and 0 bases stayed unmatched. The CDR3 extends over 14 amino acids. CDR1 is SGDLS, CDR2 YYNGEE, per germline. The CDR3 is CASSVGQGAYEQYF. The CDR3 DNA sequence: TGTGCCAGCAGCGTAGGACAGGGGGCCTACGAGCAGTACTTC.

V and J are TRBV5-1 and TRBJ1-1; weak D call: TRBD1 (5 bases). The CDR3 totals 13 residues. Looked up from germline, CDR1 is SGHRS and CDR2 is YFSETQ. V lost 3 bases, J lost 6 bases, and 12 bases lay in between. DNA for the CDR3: TGCGCCAGCAGCTCGGGGGTTCAGCCTGAAGCTTTCTTT. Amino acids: CASSSGVQPEAFF.

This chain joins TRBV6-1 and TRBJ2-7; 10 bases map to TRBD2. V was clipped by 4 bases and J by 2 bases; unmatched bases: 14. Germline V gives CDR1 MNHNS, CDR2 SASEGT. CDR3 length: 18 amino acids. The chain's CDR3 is CASSALAGEGVGAYEQYF. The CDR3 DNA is TGTGCCAGCAGTGCCCTAGCGGGAGAAGGTGTGGGAGCCTACGAGCAGTACTTC.

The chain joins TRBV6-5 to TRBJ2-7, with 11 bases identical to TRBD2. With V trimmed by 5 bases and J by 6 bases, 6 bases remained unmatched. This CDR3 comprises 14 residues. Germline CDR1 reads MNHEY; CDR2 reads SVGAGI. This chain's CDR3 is CASSKTSGASEQYF. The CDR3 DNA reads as TGTGCCAGCAGTAAGACTAGCGGGGCATCCGAGCAGTACTTC.

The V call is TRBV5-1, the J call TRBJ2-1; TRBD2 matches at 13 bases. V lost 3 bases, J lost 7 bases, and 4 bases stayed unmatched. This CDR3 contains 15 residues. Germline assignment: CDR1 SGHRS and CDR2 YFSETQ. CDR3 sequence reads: CASSWTSGSRNEQFF. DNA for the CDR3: TGCGCCAGCAGCTGGACTAGCGGGAGTCGGAATGAGCAGTTCTTC.

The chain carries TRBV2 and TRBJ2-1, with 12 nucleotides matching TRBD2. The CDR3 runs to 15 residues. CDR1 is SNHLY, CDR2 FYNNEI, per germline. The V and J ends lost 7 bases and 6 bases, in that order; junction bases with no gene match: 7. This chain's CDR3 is CASNSLAGGGNEQFF. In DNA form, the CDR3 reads TGTGCCAGCAATTCACTAGCGGGAGGTGGCAATGAGCAGTTCTTC.